A selection of T cell receptor beta chains follows, all from one sample in a study of cytomegalovirus exposure and HLA in healthy donors. Sequencing used immunoSEQ multiplex PCR; TCRdb keeps in-frame clones, though not all of them. The sample lists 100,000 or so clones, roughly nine tenths occurring once. The sample was PBMCs. Receptor source: a woman aged 18-29 years in good health and CMV-seropositive. The CDR3 runs from the conserved cysteine through the conserved F or W. D genes are given only for firm matches. Clone size is given for some rows only: seen once, a few or many times, or a class if the clone is expanded.

j_call	v_call	d_call	clone_size	cdr3_nt	cdr3_aa
TRBJ2-3	TRBV5-1	TRBD2	.	TGCGCCAGCAGCTTCAGCGGGACTAGCGGGAGTACAGATACGCAGTATTTT	CASSFSGTSGSTDTQYF
TRBJ2-2	TRBV4-1	.	.	TGCGCCAGCAGCCAAGGTCATGGGGGCGGAGTGAACACCGGGGAGCTGTTTTTT	CASSQGHGGGVNTGELFF
TRBJ1-5	TRBV5-1	TRBD1	.	TGCGCCAGCAGCTTGGGGCGGGGCAGGGGGTCTTTCAATCAGCCCCAGCATTTT	CASSLGRGRGSFNQPQHF
TRBJ1-5	TRBV5-1	.	.	TGCGCCAGCAGCTTGGATACAGGGCAGCCCCAGCATTTT	CASSLDTGQPQHF
TRBJ2-2	TRBV28	TRBD1	.	TGTGCCAGCAGACCCCGAGGGGGCGGACCTCAGCGGGAGCTGTTTTTT	CASRPRGGGPQRELFF
TRBJ2-2	TRBV6-5	.	.	TGTGCCAGCAGAGAGGGGGCCGGGGAGCTGTTTTTT	CASREGAGELFF
TRBJ2-1	TRBV2	.	once	TGTGCCAGCAGTGAACTAGATGAGCAGTTCTTC	CASSELDEQFF
TRBJ1-1	TRBV9	TRBD1	.	TGTGCCAGCAGCCCAGGGGGAAGAAGGGTGGGAGCTTTCTTT	CASSPGGRRVGAFF
TRBJ2-7	TRBV11-2	.	once	TGTGCCAGCAGCTTAGGTCGCCTTCTGGCGGGGGCGAGAACCTACGAGCAGTACTTC	CASSLGRLLAGARTYEQYF
TRBJ1-3	TRBV2	TRBD1	.	TGTGCCAGCAGGCAGGGACAGGGATACACCATATATTTT	CASRQGQGYTIYF
TRBJ1-1	TRBV2	.	.	TGTGCCAGCACCCCGCCTCGAGGGTTCACTGAAGCTTTCTTT	CASTPPRGFTEAFF
TRBJ1-1	TRBV9	TRBD1	once	TGTGCCAGCAGCGCCTCGGGACAGGGGCTGATGGGAGCTTTCTTT	CASSASGQGLMGAFF
TRBJ2-2	TRBV4-1	.	once	TGCGCCAGCAGCCTACCGCCGACGGGTCGGGAGCTGTTTTTT	CASSLPPTGRELFF
TRBJ2-7	TRBV5-1	.	once	TGCGCCAGCAGCTTGGGCCTACCAGGTTCCCACGAGCAGTACTTC	CASSLGLPGSHEQYF
TRBJ2-7	TRBV2	TRBD1	.	TGTGCCAGCAGTGAGGAGGCAGGGGGCACATACGAGCAGTACTTC	CASSEEAGGTYEQYF
TRBJ1-2	TRBV5-1	.	.	TGCGCCAGCAGCTTGGTCCGGTCTTATGGCTACACCTTC	CASSLVRSYGYTF
TRBJ1-1	TRBV6-5	TRBD1	.	TGTGCCAGCAGTTACAGGAATTTAGGGGGCCTCACTGAAGCTTTCTTT	CASSYRNLGGLTEAFF
TRBJ1-4	TRBV11-3	.	.	TGTGCCAGCAGTGGGGATGGGGGCTCAACTAATGAAAAACTGTTTTTT	CASSGDGGSTNEKLFF
TRBJ2-5	TRBV6-1	.	.	TGTGCCAGCAGTGGACAGTCCCACGCGCGGACCCAGTACTTC	CASSGQSHARTQYF
TRBJ1-1	TRBV4-2	.	few	TGTGCCAGCAGCCAAGGGGACTCGGCGGCTGAAGCTTTCTTT	CASSQGDSAAEAFF
TRBJ1-6	TRBV7-9	.	.	TGTGCCAGCAGCTTAGTCGGCCTAGACTCCTATAATTCACCCCTCCACTTT	CASSLVGLDSYNSPLHF
TRBJ2-7	TRBV6-5	.	.	TGTGCCAGCAGTTACTCGGGGTCGGGACTGGAGGAGCAGTACTTC	CASSYSGSGLEEQYF
TRBJ2-1	TRBV11-3	.	.	TGTGCCAGCACCTTGGGACTCGCCTCGCGGAATGAGCAGTTCTTC	CASTLGLASRNEQFF
TRBJ1-3	TRBV9	.	.	TGTGCCAGCAGCCCCAGGGGAACTGGAAACACCATATATTTT	CASSPRGTGNTIYF
TRBJ2-3	TRBV7-3	TRBD2	.	TGTGCCAGCAGCTTAAGCGGGGGAAGCACAGATACGCAGTATTTT	CASSLSGGSTDTQYF
TRBJ2-3	TRBV5-1	.	.	TGCGCCAGCAGCTTGAGGGGATCCACAGATACGCAGTATTTT	CASSLRGSTDTQYF